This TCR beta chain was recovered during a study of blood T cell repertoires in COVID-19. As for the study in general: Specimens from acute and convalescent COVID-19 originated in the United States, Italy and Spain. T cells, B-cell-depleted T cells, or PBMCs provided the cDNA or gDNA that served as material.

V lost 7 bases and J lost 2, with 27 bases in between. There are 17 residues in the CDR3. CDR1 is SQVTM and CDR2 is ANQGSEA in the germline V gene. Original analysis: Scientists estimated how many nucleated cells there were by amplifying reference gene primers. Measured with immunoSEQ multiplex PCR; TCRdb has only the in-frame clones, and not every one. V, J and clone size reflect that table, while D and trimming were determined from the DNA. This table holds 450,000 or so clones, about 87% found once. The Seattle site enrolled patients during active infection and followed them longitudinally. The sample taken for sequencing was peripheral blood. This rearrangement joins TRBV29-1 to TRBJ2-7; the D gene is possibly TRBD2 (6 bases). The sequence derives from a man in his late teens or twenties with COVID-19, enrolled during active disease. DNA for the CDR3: TGCAGCGCCACAACCCCCGGAATAGCGGACCTTACCTACGAGCAGTACTTC. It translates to CSATTPGIADLTYEQYF.